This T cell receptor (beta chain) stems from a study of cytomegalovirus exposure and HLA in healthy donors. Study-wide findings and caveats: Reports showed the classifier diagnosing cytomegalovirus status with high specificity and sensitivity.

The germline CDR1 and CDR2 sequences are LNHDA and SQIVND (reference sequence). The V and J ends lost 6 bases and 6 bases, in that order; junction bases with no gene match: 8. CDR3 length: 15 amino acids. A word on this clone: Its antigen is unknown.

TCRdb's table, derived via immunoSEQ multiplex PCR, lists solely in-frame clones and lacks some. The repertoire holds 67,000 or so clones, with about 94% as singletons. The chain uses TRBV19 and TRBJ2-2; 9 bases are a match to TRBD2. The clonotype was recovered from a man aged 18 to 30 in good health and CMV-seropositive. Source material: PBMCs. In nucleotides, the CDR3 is TGTGCCAGTAGAAAGGTAGCGGGAGTCGCCGGGGAGCTGTTTTTT. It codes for CASRKVAGVAGELFF.